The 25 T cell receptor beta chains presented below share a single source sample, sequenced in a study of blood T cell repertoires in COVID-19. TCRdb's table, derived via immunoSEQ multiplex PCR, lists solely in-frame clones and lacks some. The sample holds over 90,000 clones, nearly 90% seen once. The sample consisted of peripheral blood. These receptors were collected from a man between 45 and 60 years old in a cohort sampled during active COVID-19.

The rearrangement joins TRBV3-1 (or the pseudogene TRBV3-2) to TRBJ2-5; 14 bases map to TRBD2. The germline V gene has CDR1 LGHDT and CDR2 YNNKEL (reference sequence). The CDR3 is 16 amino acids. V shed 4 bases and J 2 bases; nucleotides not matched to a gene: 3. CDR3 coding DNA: TGTGCCAGCAGCCTTCGACTAGCGGGGGGGCAAGAGACCCAGTACTTC. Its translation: CASSLRLAGGQETQYF.

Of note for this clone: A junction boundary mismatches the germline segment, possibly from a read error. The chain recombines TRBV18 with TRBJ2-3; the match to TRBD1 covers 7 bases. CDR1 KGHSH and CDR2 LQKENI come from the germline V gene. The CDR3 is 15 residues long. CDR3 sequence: CASSPWDRSTDTQYF. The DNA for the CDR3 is TGCGCCAGCTCACCCTGGGACAGAAGCACAGATACGCAGTATTTT.

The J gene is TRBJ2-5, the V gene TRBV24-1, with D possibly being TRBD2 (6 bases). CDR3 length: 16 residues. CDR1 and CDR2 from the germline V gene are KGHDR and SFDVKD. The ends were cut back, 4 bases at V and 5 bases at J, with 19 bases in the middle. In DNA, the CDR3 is TGTGCCACCAGTGACGGCGGGACGGCCAAAGTTGAGACCCAGTACTTC. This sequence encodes CATSDGGTAKVETQYF.

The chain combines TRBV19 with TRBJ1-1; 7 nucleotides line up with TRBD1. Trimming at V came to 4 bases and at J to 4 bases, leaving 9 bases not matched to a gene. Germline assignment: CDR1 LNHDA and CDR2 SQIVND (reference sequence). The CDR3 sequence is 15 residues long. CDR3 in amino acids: CASSTTWDSATEAFF. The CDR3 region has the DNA TGTGCCAGTAGTACTACTTGGGACAGCGCCACTGAAGCTTTCTTT.

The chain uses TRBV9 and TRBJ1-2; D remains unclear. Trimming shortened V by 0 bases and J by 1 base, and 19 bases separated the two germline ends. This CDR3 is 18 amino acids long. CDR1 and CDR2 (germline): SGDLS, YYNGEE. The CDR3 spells CASSVGIYGEGLNYGYTF. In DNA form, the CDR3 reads TGTGCCAGCAGCGTAGGAATTTATGGGGAAGGACTTAACTATGGCTACACCTTC.

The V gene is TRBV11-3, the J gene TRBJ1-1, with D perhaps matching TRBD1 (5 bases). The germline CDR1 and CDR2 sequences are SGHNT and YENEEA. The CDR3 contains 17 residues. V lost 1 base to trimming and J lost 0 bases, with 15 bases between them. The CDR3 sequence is CASSLVVAGPMNTEAFF. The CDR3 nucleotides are TGTGCCAGCAGCTTAGTGGTAGCAGGGCCGATGAACACTGAAGCTTTCTTT.

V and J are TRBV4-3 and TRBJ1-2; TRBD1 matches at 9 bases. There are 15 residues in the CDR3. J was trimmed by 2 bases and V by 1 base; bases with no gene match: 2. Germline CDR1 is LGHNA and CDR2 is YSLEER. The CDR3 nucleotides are TGCGCCAGCAGCCAAGCGACAGGGGGAAACTATGGCTACACCTTC. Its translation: CASSQATGGNYGYTF.

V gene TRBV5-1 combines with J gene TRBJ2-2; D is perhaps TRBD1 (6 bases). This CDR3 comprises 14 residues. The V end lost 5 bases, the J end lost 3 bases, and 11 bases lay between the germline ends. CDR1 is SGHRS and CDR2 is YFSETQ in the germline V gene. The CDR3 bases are TGCGCCAGCAGTCGAGAGGGGGACACCGGGGAGCTGTTTTTT. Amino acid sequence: CASSREGDTGELFF.

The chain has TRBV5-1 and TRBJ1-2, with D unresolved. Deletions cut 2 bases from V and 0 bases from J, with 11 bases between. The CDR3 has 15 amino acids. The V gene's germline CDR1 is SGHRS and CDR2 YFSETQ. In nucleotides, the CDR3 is TGCGCCAGCAGCTTACACCCCAACGCTAACTATGGCTACACCTTC. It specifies CASSLHPNANYGYTF.

CDR3 coding DNA: TGTGCCAGCAGGGCCGGGACTAGACAATACAATGAGCAGTTCTTC. This translates into CASRAGTRQYNEQFF. The genes are TRBV28 and TRBJ2-1, with 8 bases lining up with TRBD2. Germline V gene sequence: CDR1 MDHEN, CDR2 SYDVKM. This CDR3 comprises 15 residues. Trimming took 6 bases from V and 4 from J; bases not matched to a gene: 8.

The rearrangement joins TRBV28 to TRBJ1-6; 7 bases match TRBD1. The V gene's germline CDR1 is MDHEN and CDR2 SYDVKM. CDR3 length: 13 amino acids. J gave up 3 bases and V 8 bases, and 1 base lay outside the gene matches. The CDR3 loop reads CASRQGYNSPLHF. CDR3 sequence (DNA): TGTGCCAGCCGACAGGGCTATAATTCACCCCTCCACTTT.

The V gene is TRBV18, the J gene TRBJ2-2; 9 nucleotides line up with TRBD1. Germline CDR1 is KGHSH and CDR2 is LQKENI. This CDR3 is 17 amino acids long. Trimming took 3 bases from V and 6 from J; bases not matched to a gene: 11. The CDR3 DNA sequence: TGTGCCAGCTCACCCCTTCCGGGACAGGGAGGACCCGGGGAGCTGTTTTTT. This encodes CASSPLPGQGGPGELFF.

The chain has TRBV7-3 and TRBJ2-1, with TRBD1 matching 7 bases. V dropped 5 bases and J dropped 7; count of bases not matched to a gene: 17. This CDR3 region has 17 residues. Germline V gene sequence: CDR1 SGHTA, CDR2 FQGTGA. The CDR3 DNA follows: TGTGCCAGCAGCACGGCAGCCCTCGACAGGGCGAGGAATGAGCAGTTCTTC. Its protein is CASSTAALDRARNEQFF.

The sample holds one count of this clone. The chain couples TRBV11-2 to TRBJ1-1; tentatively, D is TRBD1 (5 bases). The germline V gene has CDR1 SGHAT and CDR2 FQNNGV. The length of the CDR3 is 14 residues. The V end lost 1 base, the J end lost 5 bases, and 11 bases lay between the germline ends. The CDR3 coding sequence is TGTGCCAGCAGCTTAGTAAATCACAGGACTGAAGCTTTCTTT. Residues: CASSLVNHRTEAFF.

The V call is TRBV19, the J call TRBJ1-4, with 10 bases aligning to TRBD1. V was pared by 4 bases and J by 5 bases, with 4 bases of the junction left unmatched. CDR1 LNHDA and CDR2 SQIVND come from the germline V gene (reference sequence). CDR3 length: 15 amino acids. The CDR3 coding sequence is TGTGCCAGTAGTAGGCGGACAGGGGGGAATGAAAAACTGTTTTTT. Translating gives CASSRRTGGNEKLFF.

CDR3 DNA sequence: TGTGCCAGCAGCCTGGGACTCTTCACCGGGGAGCTGTTTTTT. Translation: CASSLGLFTGELFF. V gene TRBV4-2 combines with J gene TRBJ2-2; perhaps TRBD2 as D (6 bases). The CDR3 sequence is 14 residues long. Per the germline V gene, CDR1 is LGHNA and CDR2 is YNFKEQ. The germline V and J ends were trimmed by 4 bases and 4 bases, with 10 bases remaining between them.

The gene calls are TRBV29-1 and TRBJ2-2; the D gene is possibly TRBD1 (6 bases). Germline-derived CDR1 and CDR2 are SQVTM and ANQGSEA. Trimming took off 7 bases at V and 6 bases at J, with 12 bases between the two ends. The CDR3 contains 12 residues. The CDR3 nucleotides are TGCAGCGGAGGACAGATCCCCGGGGAGCTGTTTTTT. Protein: CSGGQIPGELFF.

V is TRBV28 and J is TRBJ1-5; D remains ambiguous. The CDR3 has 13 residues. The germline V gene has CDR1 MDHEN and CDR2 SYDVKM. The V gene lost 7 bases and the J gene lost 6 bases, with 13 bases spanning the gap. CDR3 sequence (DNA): TGTGCCAGCAATACTCCCCCGGTTCAGCCCCAGCATTTT. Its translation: CASNTPPVQPQHF.

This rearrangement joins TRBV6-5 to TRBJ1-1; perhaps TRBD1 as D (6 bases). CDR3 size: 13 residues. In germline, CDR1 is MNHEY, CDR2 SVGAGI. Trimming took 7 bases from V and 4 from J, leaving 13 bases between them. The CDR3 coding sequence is TGTGCCAGCAAGAAAGGGGGGGCCACTGAAGCTTTCTTT. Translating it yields CASKKGGATEAFF.

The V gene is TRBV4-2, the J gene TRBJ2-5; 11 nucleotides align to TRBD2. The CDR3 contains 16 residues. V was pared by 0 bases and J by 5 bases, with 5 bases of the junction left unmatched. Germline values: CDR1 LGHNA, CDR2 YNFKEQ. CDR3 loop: CASSQDATSGAETQYF. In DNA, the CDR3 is TGTGCCAGCAGCCAAGATGCGACTAGCGGGGCTGAGACCCAGTACTTC.

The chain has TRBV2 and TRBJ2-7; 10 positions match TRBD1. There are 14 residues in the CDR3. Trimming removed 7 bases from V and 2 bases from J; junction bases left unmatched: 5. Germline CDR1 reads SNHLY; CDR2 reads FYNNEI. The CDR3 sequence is CASKPGQGTYEQYF. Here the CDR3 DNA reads TGTGCCAGCAAACCGGGACAGGGGACCTACGAGCAGTACTTC.

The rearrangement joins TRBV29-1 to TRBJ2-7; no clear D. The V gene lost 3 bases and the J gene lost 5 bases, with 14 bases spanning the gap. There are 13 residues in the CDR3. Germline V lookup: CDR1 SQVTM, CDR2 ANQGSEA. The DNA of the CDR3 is TGCAGCGTTGAGCTTCGACGACGGGACGAGCAGTACTTC. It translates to CSVELRRRDEQYF.

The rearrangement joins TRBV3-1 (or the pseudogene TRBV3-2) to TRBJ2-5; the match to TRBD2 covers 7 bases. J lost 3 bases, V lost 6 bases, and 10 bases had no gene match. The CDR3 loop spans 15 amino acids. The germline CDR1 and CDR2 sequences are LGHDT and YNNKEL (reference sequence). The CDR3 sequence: CASRSGGLLEETQYF. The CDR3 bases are TGTGCCAGCAGGTCGGGGGGACTTCTGGAAGAGACCCAGTACTTC.

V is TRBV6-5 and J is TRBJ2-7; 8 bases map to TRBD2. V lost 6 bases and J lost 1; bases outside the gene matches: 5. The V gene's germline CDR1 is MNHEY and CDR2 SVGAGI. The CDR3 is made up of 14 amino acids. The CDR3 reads CASRRGAGSYEQYF. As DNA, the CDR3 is TGTGCCAGCAGGCGGGGGGCAGGGTCCTACGAGCAGTACTTC.

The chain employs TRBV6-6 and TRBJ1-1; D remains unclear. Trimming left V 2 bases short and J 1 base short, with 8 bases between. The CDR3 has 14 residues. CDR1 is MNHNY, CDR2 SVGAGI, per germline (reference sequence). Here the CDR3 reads CASSYLSGNTEAFF. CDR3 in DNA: TGTGCCAGCAGTTACCTGAGTGGGAACACTGAAGCTTTCTTT.